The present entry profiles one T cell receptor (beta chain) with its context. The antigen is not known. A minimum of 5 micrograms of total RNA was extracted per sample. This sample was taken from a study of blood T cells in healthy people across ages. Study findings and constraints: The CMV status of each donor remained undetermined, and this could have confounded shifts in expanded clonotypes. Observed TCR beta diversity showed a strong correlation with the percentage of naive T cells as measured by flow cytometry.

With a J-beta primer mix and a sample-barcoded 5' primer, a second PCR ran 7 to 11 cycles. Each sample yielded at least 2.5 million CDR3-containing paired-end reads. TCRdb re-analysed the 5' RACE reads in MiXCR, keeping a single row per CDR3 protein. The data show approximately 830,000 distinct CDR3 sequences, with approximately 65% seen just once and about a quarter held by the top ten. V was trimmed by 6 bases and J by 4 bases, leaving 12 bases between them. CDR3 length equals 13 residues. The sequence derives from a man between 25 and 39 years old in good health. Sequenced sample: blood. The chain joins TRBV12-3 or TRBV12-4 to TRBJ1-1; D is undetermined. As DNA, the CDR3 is TGTGCCAGCAGCCCGGGGTGGTCCACTGAAGCTTTCTTT. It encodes CASSPGWSTEAFF.